This paragraph reports one TCR beta chain. Its target is unknown. These data belong to a study of shared clonotypes between healthy human individuals. Study in general: Sampling drew on donors who were a couple of women and a few men aged 18 to 49.

Whole-study results and caveats: In this cohort, only blood was sampled, and tissue repertoires likely differ.

Only CD45RO-negative cells positively selected for CCR7 counted as naive CD8 cells, so terminally differentiated effector memory CD45RA+ cells were excluded. Donors comprised healthy HIV-negative adults lacking recent acute infections or vaccinations. Nashville, Tennessee was home to all donors, each a Caucasian adult. Clones were sequenced by immunoSEQ multiplex PCR, and TCRdb holds only the in-frame ones, with some missing. The repertoire holds 550,000 to 750,000 clones, around 95% seen once, with 0.11% in the top ten. The length of the CDR3 is 16 residues. V was cut by 0 bases and J by 0 bases, with 12 bases left in between. The germline V gene encodes CDR1 SQVTM and CDR2 ANQGSEA.

The sample taken for sequencing was naive CD8+ T cells sorted from blood. The TCR originated in a woman aged 30 to 39 in good health. The chain employs TRBV29-1 and TRBJ2-1, with D possibly matching TRBD2 (6 bases). Here the CDR3 DNA reads TGCAGCGTTGAAGATCCGGGAGTAGGCTCCTACAATGAGCAGTTCTTC. This gives the protein CSVEDPGVGSYNEQFF.